This TCR beta chain is drawn from a study of cytomegalovirus exposure and HLA in healthy donors. Study results and caveats: Some public TCRs appeared in many individuals, while most sequences were rare.

With regard to this clone: The antigen is unknown.

V lost 0 bases to trimming and J lost 4 bases; unmatched junction nucleotides: 3. This CDR3 region has 14 residues. CDR1 SGDLS and CDR2 YYNGEE come from the germline V gene. Data came from immunoSEQ multiplex PCR; TCRdb stores just in-frame clones and leaves some out. The data hold 150,000 to 200,000 clones, with 89% observed a single time. This clonotype originated in a young man in good health and CMV-seropositive. The chain couples TRBV9 to TRBJ1-1, with 7 bases lining up with TRBD1. Material for sequencing was PBMCs. The chain's CDR3 is CASSVGGGLTEAFF. The CDR3 DNA reads as TGTGCCAGCAGCGTAGGAGGGGGCCTCACTGAAGCTTTCTTT.